The rows below give T cell receptor beta chains drawn from one sample of a study of blood T cell repertoires in COVID-19. TCRdb's table, derived via immunoSEQ multiplex PCR, lists solely in-frame clones and lacks some. The data hold about 250,000 clones, with around four fifths observed a single time. The specimen was peripheral blood. Receptor source: a woman aged 60-75 years with active or convalescent COVID-19. CDR3s include the opening cysteine and the closing phenylalanine or tryptophan. A D gene is named only where the DNA matches it firmly. Some rows have no size entry. The others give once, few or many, or a class for an expanded clone.

TRBJ2-2 | - | - | TRBV15 | TGTGCCACCAGCAGAGGACTAACCGGGGAGCTGTTTTTT | CATSRGLTGELFF
TRBJ1-1 | - | - | TRBV9 | TGTGCCAGCAGCATCCACCCGGGGGTGGGGGACACTGAAGCTTTCTTT | CASSIHPGVGDTEAFF
TRBJ2-5 | TRBD1 | - | TRBV28 | TGTGCCAGCAGTTGGGCGGGCAGGGGGATCGAGACCCAGTACTTC | CASSWAGRGIETQYF
TRBJ2-1 | TRBD1 | - | TRBV7-7 | TGTGCTAGCAGCCCGGACAGGGGCAACTACAATGAGCAGTTCTTC | CASSPDRGNYNEQFF
TRBJ1-6 | - | few | TRBV28 | TGTGCCAGCAGTCAGTACCCCTCCCTCCACTTT | CASSQYPSLHF
TRBJ2-7 | TRBD2 | - | TRBV7-8 | TGTGCCAGCAGCTTAAGTCTAGCGGTCAGCTCCTACGAGCAGTACTTC | CASSLSLAVSSYEQYF
TRBJ1-6 | - | - | TRBV2 | TGTGCCAGCAGACGAGGACAGACGAATTCACCCCTCCACTTT | CASRRGQTNSPLHF
TRBJ2-1 | - | - | TRBV2 | TGTGCCAGCACCTTGTTAGTGAGAAACAATGAGCAGTTCTTC | CASTLLVRNNEQFF
TRBJ2-3 | TRBD2 | - | TRBV7-2 | TGTGCCAGCAGCTCCTACCGCCCGGGACTAGCGAGGGCAACAGATACGCAGTATTTT | CASSSYRPGLARATDTQYF
TRBJ2-5 | - | - | TRBV6-5 | TGTGCCAGCAGTTCGGGGGAGACCCAGTACTTC | CASSSGETQYF
TRBJ2-5 | TRBD2 | - | TRBV3-1/TRBV3-2 | TGTGCCAGCAGCCAAGTAACTAGCGGAGCCAAGGGGACCCAGTACTTC | CASSQVTSGAKGTQYF
TRBJ1-2 | TRBD1 | - | TRBV25-1 | TGTGCCAGCAGCCACAGGGGCGATGGCTACACCTTC | CASSHRGDGYTF
TRBJ2-2 | - | - | TRBV5-1 | TGCGCCAGCAGCTTGTGGACAGAGAACACCGGGGAGCTGTTTTTT | CASSLWTENTGELFF
TRBJ2-7 | TRBD2 | - | TRBV5-1 | TGCGCCAGCAGCTCAGGGACTAGCGGCTTGTACGAGCAGTACTTC | CASSSGTSGLYEQYF
TRBJ1-2 | - | - | TRBV15 | TGTGCCACCAGCAGTAGCAGGGAGGCTCCAACGGTGGGCTACACCTTC | CATSSSREAPTVGYTF
TRBJ1-1 | - | - | TRBV6-1 | TGTGCCAGCAGTGAACACGGGGACACTGAAGCTTTCTTT | CASSEHGDTEAFF
TRBJ2-2 | - | - | TRBV27 | TGTGCCAGCAGTTCAGGGACAACGAACACCGGGGAGCTGTTTTTT | CASSSGTTNTGELFF
TRBJ2-7 | TRBD2 | - | TRBV7-9 | TGTGCCAGCAGCCCGACTAGCGGCACCTACGAGCAGTACTTC | CASSPTSGTYEQYF
TRBJ2-7 | - | - | TRBV21-1 | TGTGCCAGCAGCAAATACGAGACAGACCGCTACGAGCAGTACTTC | CASSKYETDRYEQYF
TRBJ2-7 | - | - | TRBV30 | TGTGCCTGGAGTGTTCGACCGGACAGTGTTCACTCCTACGAGCAGTACTTC | CAWSVRPDSVHSYEQYF
TRBJ2-2 | - | once | TRBV6-5 | TGTGCCAGCAGTTACTCCAGGGGCACCGGGGAGCTGTTTTTT | CASSYSRGTGELFF
TRBJ2-3 | - | - | TRBV1 | TGCACCAGCAGCCAAGATGGGGGGAGCGGGATCTTGGCAGATACGCAGTATTTT | CTSSQDGGSGILADTQYF
TRBJ1-4 | - | - | TRBV3-1/TRBV3-2 | TGTGCCAGCAGCCAAGGAGGGATCGGGGAAAAACTGTTTTTT | CASSQGGIGEKLFF
TRBJ1-1 | - | - | TRBV5-1 | TGCGCCAGCAGCTTGTTCGCAACTACTAACACTGAAGCTTTCTTT | CASSLFATTNTEAFF
TRBJ1-2 | TRBD1 | once | TRBV28 | TGTGCCAGCAGTCCGGACAGGGTGGATGGCTACACCTTC | CASSPDRVDGYTF
TRBJ2-7 | - | once | TRBV25-1 | TGTGCCAGCAGTGAATGGCGCGCAGGGGGGATCCACGAGCAGTACTTC | CASSEWRAGGIHEQYF
TRBJ2-3 | - | once | TRBV3-1/TRBV3-2 | TGTGCCAGCAGCCACACGGCAGATACGCAGTATTTT | CASSHTADTQYF
TRBJ1-3 | TRBD1 | - | TRBV5-1 | TGCGCCAGCAGCTTGGTGGCGTCGACAGGGGGGCAAGACACCATATATTTT | CASSLVASTGGQDTIYF
TRBJ2-7 | - | - | TRBV28 | TGTGCCAGCAGTCTGTCGCTGGGGGGGGCGCCCGACGAGCAGTACTTC | CASSLSLGGAPDEQYF
TRBJ1-2 | TRBD1 | - | TRBV2 | TGTGCCAGCAGTACACGAGGGACAGGGGTCGGTGGCTACACCTTC | CASSTRGTGVGGYTF
TRBJ1-1 | TRBD1 | - | TRBV27 | TGTGCCAGCAGGAGACAGGGCACTGAAGCTTTCTTT | CASRRQGTEAFF
TRBJ2-3 | - | - | TRBV3-1/TRBV3-2 | TGTGCCAGCAGCCAAGTAGCCAGGGCTAGCACAGATACGCAGTATTTT | CASSQVARASTDTQYF
TRBJ1-1 | - | - | TRBV9 | TGTGCCAGCAGCGTAGGGGAGGGGGACACTGAAGCTTTCTTT | CASSVGEGDTEAFF
TRBJ1-6 | TRBD1 | - | TRBV6-6 | TGTGCCAGCAGTCAACTATCCGGGACAGGGATTAATTCACCCCTCCACTTT | CASSQLSGTGINSPLHF
TRBJ1-1 | - | - | TRBV5-8 | TGTGCCAGCAGCCGGGGGGGGCGGGAAGCTTTCTTT | CASSRGGREAFF
TRBJ2-4 | TRBD1 | - | TRBV14 | TGTGCCAGCAGCCAGACTGGACAGGGGGAGATCATTCAGTACTTC | CASSQTGQGEIIQYF
TRBJ1-1 | TRBD1 | - | TRBV7-3 | TGTGCCAGCAGCTCGACAGGGGGCTTTAACACTGAAGCTTTCTTT | CASSSTGGFNTEAFF
TRBJ2-4 | TRBD1 | - | TRBV7-3 | TGTGCCAGCAGCTCTCCGGGACAGGGGAACATTCAGTACTTC | CASSSPGQGNIQYF
TRBJ1-1 | - | - | TRBV3-1/TRBV3-2 | TGTGCCAGCAGCACCACACGGAACACTGAAGCTTTCTTT | CASSTTRNTEAFF
TRBJ2-1 | TRBD2 | - | TRBV3-1/TRBV3-2 | TGTGCCAGCACCCCTAGCGGGGGGGTCCTTGAGCAGTTCTTC | CASTPSGGVLEQFF
TRBJ2-3 | TRBD2 | - | TRBV6-5 | TGTGCCAGCAGCCCACTAGCGGTAGAGACAGATACGCAGTATTTT | CASSPLAVETDTQYF